This TCR beta chain was recovered during a study of read filtering for tumor transcriptome and immune sequencing. Study in general: Among patients, some 17 were male and around 14 female, aged roughly 40 to 90 (mean around 68). R-ISS stage counts were eight or nine for I, about 16 for II, six or seven for III. General study results and limits: Dropping single-read clonotypes raised IR-seq and RNA-seq shared-clonotype correlation. Even smaller IR-seq throughput identified most shared clonotypes.

In germline, CDR1 is SEHNR, CDR2 FQNEAQ (reference sequence). The CDR3 totals 16 residues. Trimming stripped 6 bases from V and 3 bases from J, with 18 bases between. This library used roughly 400 ng RNA and molecular barcoded adaptors spanning alpha/delta and beta/gamma chains. MiXCR, applied by TCRdb to the reads, yields one record per CDR3 protein. The table includes approximately 150,000 distinct CDR3 sequences, roughly an eighth detected once. This clonotype was recorded at least ten times. Antigen unknown. This sequence was found in a donor over 35 with multiple myeloma. Sequences were obtained from a population of CD138-negative cells sorted from bone marrow. V usage is TRBV7-9 and J usage is TRBJ2-1, with D possibly matching TRBD2 (5 bases). The CDR3 reads CASSPGERGDYNEQFF. The CDR3 DNA reads as TGTGCCAGCAGTCCTGGGGAGCGAGGAGACTACAATGAGCAGTTCTTC.